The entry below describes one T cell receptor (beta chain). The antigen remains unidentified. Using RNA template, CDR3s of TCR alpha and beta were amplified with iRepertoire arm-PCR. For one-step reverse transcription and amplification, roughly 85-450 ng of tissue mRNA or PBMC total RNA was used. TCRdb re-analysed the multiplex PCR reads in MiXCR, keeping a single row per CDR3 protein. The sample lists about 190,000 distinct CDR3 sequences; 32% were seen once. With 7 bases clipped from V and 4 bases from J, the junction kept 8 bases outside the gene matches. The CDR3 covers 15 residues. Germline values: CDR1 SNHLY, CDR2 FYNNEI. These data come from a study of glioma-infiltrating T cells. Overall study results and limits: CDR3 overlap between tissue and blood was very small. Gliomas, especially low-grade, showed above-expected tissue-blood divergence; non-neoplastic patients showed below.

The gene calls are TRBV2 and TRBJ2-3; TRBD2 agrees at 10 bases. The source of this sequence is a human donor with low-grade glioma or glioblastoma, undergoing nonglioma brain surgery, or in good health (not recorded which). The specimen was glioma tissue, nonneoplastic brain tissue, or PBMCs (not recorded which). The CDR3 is CASKRLAGEADTQYF. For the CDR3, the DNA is TGTGCCAGCAAACGGCTAGCGGGAGAGGCAGATACGCAGTATTTT.